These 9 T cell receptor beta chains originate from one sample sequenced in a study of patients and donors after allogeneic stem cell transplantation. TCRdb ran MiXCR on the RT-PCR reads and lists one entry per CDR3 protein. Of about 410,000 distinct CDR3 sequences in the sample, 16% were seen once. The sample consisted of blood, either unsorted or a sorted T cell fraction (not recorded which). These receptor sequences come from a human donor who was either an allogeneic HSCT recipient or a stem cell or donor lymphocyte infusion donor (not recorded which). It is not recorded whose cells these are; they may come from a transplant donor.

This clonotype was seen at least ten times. The CDR3 spells CASSVGTSISQETQYF. Written as DNA, the CDR3 is TGTGCCAGCAGCGTCGGGACCAGTATTTCCCAAGAGACCCAGTACTTC. This chain joins TRBV9 and TRBJ2-5; D is possibly TRBD1 or TRBD2 (5 bases each). Trimming removed 2 bases at V and 1 base at J, with 15 bases between. Germline values: CDR1 SGDLS, CDR2 YYNGEE. This CDR3 has 16 residues.

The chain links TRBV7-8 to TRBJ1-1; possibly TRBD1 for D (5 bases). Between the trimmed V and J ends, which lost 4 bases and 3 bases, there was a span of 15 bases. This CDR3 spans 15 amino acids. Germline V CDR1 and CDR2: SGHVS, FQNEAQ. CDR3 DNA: TGTGCCAGCAGCTCCCACCGGGACCGGGACACTGAAGCTTTCTTT. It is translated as CASSSHRDRDTEAFF.

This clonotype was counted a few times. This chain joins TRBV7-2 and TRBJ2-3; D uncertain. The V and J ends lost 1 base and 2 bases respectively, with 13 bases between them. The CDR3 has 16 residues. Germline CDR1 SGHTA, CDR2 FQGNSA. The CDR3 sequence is CASSLGALRPTDTQYF. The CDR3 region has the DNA TGTGCCAGCAGCTTAGGGGCACTACGACCCACAGATACGCAGTATTTT.

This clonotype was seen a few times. In DNA, the CDR3 is TGCAGTGCTAGGGCTAGCGGGGGGGCCGATACGCAGTATTTT. This gives the protein CSARASGGADTQYF. This chain joins TRBV20-1 and TRBJ2-3, with 12 positions matching TRBD2. The V segment lost 3 bases and the J segment 6 bases; nucleotides outside the gene matches: 4. This CDR3 contains 14 residues. Looked up from germline, CDR1 is DFQATT and CDR2 is SNEGSKA (reference sequence).

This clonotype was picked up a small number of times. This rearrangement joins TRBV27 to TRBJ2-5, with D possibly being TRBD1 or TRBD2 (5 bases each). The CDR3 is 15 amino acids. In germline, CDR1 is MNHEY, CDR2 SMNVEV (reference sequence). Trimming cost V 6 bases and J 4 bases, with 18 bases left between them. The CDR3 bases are TGTGCCAGCAGATTGGGGGTAGACTTTCGAGAGACCCAGTACTTC. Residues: CASRLGVDFRETQYF.

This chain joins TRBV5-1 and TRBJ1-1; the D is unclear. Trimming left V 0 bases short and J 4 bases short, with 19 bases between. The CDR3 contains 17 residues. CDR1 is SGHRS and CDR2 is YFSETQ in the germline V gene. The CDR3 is CASSLGALLQSTTEAFF. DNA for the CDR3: TGCGCCAGCAGCTTGGGGGCACTATTGCAGAGCACCACTGAAGCTTTCTTT.

CDR3 bases: TGTGCCTGGAGTGGACGGTCGAACACTGAAGCTTTCTTT. Encoded protein: CAWSGRSNTEAFF. This sequence joins TRBV30 and TRBJ1-1; D unclear. Trimming removed 1 base from V and 1 base from J, with 7 bases in between. The CDR3 covers 13 residues. CDR1 and CDR2 (germline): GTSNPN, SVGIG (reference sequence). Full variable domain (remainder filled in from reference TRBV30 and TRBJ1-1): SQTIHQWPATLVQPVGSPLSLECTVEGTSNPNLYWYRQAAGRGLQLLFYSVGIGQISSEVPQNLSASRPQDRQFILSSKKLLLSDSGFYLCAWSGRSNTEAFFGQGTRLTVV.

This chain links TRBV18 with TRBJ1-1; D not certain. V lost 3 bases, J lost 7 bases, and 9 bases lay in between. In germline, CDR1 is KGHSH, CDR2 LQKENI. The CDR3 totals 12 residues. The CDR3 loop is CASSPGTNEAFF. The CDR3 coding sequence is TGTGCCAGCTCACCCGGAACTAATGAAGCTTTCTTT. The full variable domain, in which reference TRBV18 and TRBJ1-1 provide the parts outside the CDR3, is NAGVMQNPRHLVRRRGQEARLRCSPMKGHSHVYWYRQLPEEGLKFMVYLQKENIIDESGMPKERFSAEFPKEGPSILRIQQVVRGDSAAYFCASSPGTNEAFFGQGTRLTVV.

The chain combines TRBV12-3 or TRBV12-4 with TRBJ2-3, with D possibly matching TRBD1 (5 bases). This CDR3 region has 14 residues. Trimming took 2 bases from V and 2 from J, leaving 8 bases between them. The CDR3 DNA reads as TGTGCCAGCAGTTTAACAGGTTTCACAGATACGCAGTATTTT. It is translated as CASSLTGFTDTQYF.